This TCR beta chain was observed in a study of blood T cell repertoires in COVID-19. The overall study: Samples of COVID-19 (acute and convalescent) were obtained from the United States, Italy and Spain. Sources were T cells, B-cell-depleted T cells, or PBMCs; the material itself was cDNA or gDNA.

This CDR3 comprises 15 residues. V was pared by 5 bases and J by 0 bases, with 15 bases between. Germline CDR1 is SGDLS and CDR2 is YYNGEE. Authors' processing steps: Estimation of nucleated cell counts was performed using reference gene primer amplification. Sequencing was performed with immunoSEQ multiplex PCR; in TCRdb, only in-frame clones are kept and a portion is missing. From that table come the V and J calls and clone size; the DNA was used to work out D and trimming. The sample carries around 70,000 clones, about 85% recorded once. Seattle participants joined during active infection and were tracked over time.

This sequence joins TRBV9 and TRBJ2-7; D is unclear. The sample was peripheral blood. The sequence was collected from a man in his fifties or sixties with COVID-19, enrolled during active disease. CDR3 sequence: CASSPSPSSSYEQYF. The DNA for the CDR3 is TGTGCCAGCAGTCCCTCTCCCTCGAGCTCCTACGAGCAGTACTTC.